This T cell receptor beta chain was captured by sequencing in a study of CD8+ T cells in alopecia areata. Study at large: Each of the treated patients was given oral tofacitinib, 5 to 10 mg twice daily, for moderate-to-severe alopecia areata. Tofacitinib continued for 6 to 18 months and was then withheld for 6 months. The study's findings and limits: Scalp and blood samples kept many expanded lesional clones throughout tofacitinib. Alopecia totalis/universalis scalp especially showed more expanded CD8+ clones than normal scalp.

In this sample, this clone turned up once. The antigen remains unidentified. This CDR3 comprises 12 residues. V dropped 5 bases and J dropped 2 bases, with 5 bases sitting between them. The germline gives CDR1 SGHVS, CDR2 FQNEAQ. The authors extracted RNA and reverse transcribed it into cDNA as the sequencing template. The repertoire was sequenced with immunoSEQ multiplex PCR; TCRdb's copy has only in-frame clones and lacks some. The table records 250,000 to 350,000 clones, about three fifths of them present only once. Regarding treatment: oral pan-JAK inhibitor, 5-10 mg twice daily. The V and J genes are TRBV7-8 and TRBJ2-3; no reliable D call. This clonotype was sampled from a human donor with alopecia areata. The source was CD4+ T cells sorted from blood, collected around week 54, from a patient treated with tofacitinib. Written as DNA, the CDR3 is TGTGCCAGCAGCCCATTCACAGATACGCAGTATTTT. Protein sequence: CASSPFTDTQYF. Looking up the rest from reference TRBV7-8 and TRBJ2-3 gives the full variable domain: GAGVSQSPRYKVAKRGQDVALRCDPISGHVSLFWYQQALGQGPEFLTYFQNEAQLDKSGLPSDRFFAERPEGSVSTLKIQRTQQEDSAVYLCASSPFTDTQYFGPGTRLTVL.